These 18 T cell receptor beta chains were sequenced from one sample in a study of blood T cells in healthy people across ages. Using a J-beta primer mix together with a sample-barcoded 5' primer, a second PCR was run for roughly 7 to 11 cycles. TCRdb independently ran MiXCR on the 5' RACE reads; one entry per CDR3 protein. The sample includes hundreds of thousands of distinct CDR3 sequences, nearly 60% of them seen just once. Sample: blood. These receptors were taken from a man under 40 in good health.

Written as DNA, the CDR3 is TGTGCCAGCAGTTTACTAAGCGGGGGGCACAATGAGCAGTTCTTC. It yields the protein CASSLLSGGHNEQFF. The J gene is TRBJ2-1, the V gene TRBV27; 9 nucleotides match TRBD2. There are 15 residues in the CDR3. Germline lookup yields CDR1 MNHEY and CDR2 SMNVEV (reference sequence). J gave up 5 bases and V 2 bases, and 4 bases lay outside the gene matches.

This clonotype showed up just a few times. The chain joins TRBV2 to TRBJ1-2; unclear D gene. V dropped 6 bases and J dropped 12 bases, with 11 bases sitting between them. Germline-derived CDR1 and CDR2 are SNHLY and FYNNEI. CDR3 length: 10 residues. The CDR3 here is CASSNNEHTF. DNA for the CDR3: TGTGCCAGCAGCAATAATGAGCACACCTTC.

Here the CDR3 reads CSARDPPGNQPQHF. DNA for the CDR3: TGCAGTGCTAGAGATCCGCCAGGGAATCAGCCCCAGCATTTT. The chain links TRBV20-1 to TRBJ1-5, with D possibly TRBD1 on 5 matching bases. CDR1 is DFQATT, CDR2 SNEGSKA, per germline (reference sequence). Between the trimmed V and J ends, which lost 0 bases and 4 bases, there was a span of 10 bases. The CDR3 consists of 14 residues.

This clonotype has only a few counts. The chain employs TRBV29-1 and TRBJ2-5; either TRBD1 or TRBD2 may fit D (6 bases each). Matching the DNA end better, TRBJ2-7 makes the J call doubtful. The CDR3 is made up of 13 amino acids. Germline CDR1 reads SQVTM; CDR2 reads ANQGSEA. The CDR3 nucleotides read TGCAGCGTCCAGACAGGCGGAGGGTACGAGCAGTACTTC. It yields the protein CSVQTGGGYEQYF.

The chain joins TRBV29-1 to TRBJ2-5; tentatively, D is TRBD1 or TRBD2 (5 bases each). CDR1 SQVTM and CDR2 ANQGSEA come from the germline V gene. CDR3 length: 13 residues. The V end was cut by 7 bases, the J end by 5 bases, with 17 bases between. This chain's CDR3 is CSATPNWGETQYF. The CDR3 nucleotides read TGCAGCGCCACCCCCAACTGGGGGGAGACCCAGTACTTC. The full variable domain, rest sourced from reference TRBV29-1 and TRBJ2-5, is SAVISQKPSRDICQRGTSLTIQCQVDSQVTMMFWYRQQPGQSLTLIATANQGSEATYESGFVIDKFPISRPNLTFSTLTVSNMSPEDSSIYLCSATPNWGETQYFGPGTRLLVL.

The chain joins TRBV20-1 to TRBJ2-1, with TRBD2 identical over 9 bases. The CDR3 consists of 16 residues. Looked up from germline, CDR1 is DFQATT and CDR2 is SNEGSKA (reference sequence). J lost 5 bases, V lost 5 bases, and 13 bases had no gene match. The CDR3 sequence: CSAPPPLAGVNNEQFF. The CDR3 DNA follows: TGCAGTGCTCCCCCTCCCTTAGCGGGGGTAAACAATGAGCAGTTCTTC.

This chain links TRBV5-5 with TRBJ1-5; tentatively, D is TRBD1 (5 bases). V gave up 0 bases and J gave up 2 bases, with 12 bases separating them. Germline V gene lookup returns CDR1 SGHKS and CDR2 YYEKEE (reference sequence). The CDR3 covers 16 residues. The CDR3 DNA follows: TGTGCCAGCAGCTTGGAGCGCAGGGCAGGCAATCAGCCCCAGCATTTT. Its protein product is CASSLERRAGNQPQHF.

The rearrangement links TRBV7-2 to TRBJ1-2; the D is unclear. This CDR3 contains 12 residues. V was pared by 4 bases and J by 7 bases, with 10 bases between. From germline, CDR1 is SGHTA and CDR2 FQGNSA. The CDR3 DNA sequence: TGTGCCAGCAGCTCCTTTGGGGTTGGCTACACCTTC. As protein: CASSSFGVGYTF.

The chain links TRBV5-1 to TRBJ2-7, with a weak D call TRBD2 (6 bases). CDR3 length: 16 amino acids. CDR1 is SGHRS, CDR2 YFSETQ, per germline. Deletions cut 4 bases from V and 0 bases from J, with 17 bases between. DNA of the CDR3: TGCGCCAGCAGCGCCCGGGACTCCAAAAGCTCCTACGAGCAGTACTTC. It translates to CASSARDSKSSYEQYF.

Here the CDR3 DNA reads TGTGCCAGCTCGGTAGGGGACAGACCTGTCGGGGAGACCCAGTACTTC. It encodes CASSVGDRPVGETQYF. The genes are TRBV18 and TRBJ2-5; 7 bases are shared with TRBD1. With V trimmed by 6 bases and J by 5 bases, 15 bases remained unmatched. CDR1 KGHSH and CDR2 LQKENI come from the germline V gene. There are 16 residues in the CDR3.

A remark on this clonotype: One end of the junction does not line up with germline, which may come from a read error. This chain joins TRBV6-5 and TRBJ2-4; 9 bases are shared with TRBD2. Near its end, the DNA agrees better with TRBJ2-7, so the J call may be wrong. CDR1 MNHEY and CDR2 SVGAGI come from the germline V gene. The CDR3 spans 15 residues. The CDR3, as DNA: TGTGTCAGCAGTTCCATAGCGGGGGCCTCCTACGAGCAGTACTTC. Residues: CVSSSIAGASYEQYF.

The J gene is TRBJ2-4, the V gene TRBV10-3; TRBD1 agrees at 7 bases. The J call may be wrong; the DNA end is better matched by TRBJ2-7. CDR3 size: 13 residues. Germline CDR1 and CDR2: ENHRY and SYGVKD. CDR3 coding DNA: TGTGCCATCAGTACAGGACAGGACTACGAGCAGTACTTC. It yields the protein CAISTGQDYEQYF.

The V and J genes are TRBV29-1 and TRBJ1-5; the D gene is possibly TRBD1 (6 bases). This CDR3 is 13 amino acids long. In germline, CDR1 is SQVTM, CDR2 ANQGSEA. V lost 7 bases to trimming and J lost 3 bases, with 13 bases between them. In nucleotides, the CDR3 is TGCAGCGCCAGGACAGTCGCCAATCAGCCCCAGCATTTT. This codes for CSARTVANQPQHF.

The table lists this clonotype with a count of one. V usage is TRBV28 and J usage is TRBJ1-2; no reliable D call. Germline V lookup: CDR1 MDHEN, CDR2 SYDVKM. The CDR3 is made up of 12 amino acids. V shed 7 bases and J shed 2 bases, with 8 bases lying between them. This CDR3 reads CASKGPNYGYTF. The CDR3 DNA reads as TGTGCCAGCAAGGGTCCCAACTATGGCTACACCTTC.

This clonotype has just one count. The V call is TRBV6-5, the J call TRBJ1-5, with TRBD1 matching over 7 bases. J was trimmed by 4 bases and V by 6 bases; bases with no gene match: 6. From germline, CDR1 is MNHEY and CDR2 SVGAGI. The CDR3 runs to 14 residues. As DNA, the CDR3 is TGTGCCAGCAGGCCCGGGACAGTAAATCAGCCCCAGCATTTT. Translation gives CASRPGTVNQPQHF.

This clonotype was counted between two and nine times. Since a much larger clone is just one base distant, this may be a read error. The V call is TRBV28, the J call TRBJ2-5; a possible D gene is TRBD1 (6 bases). V was trimmed by 8 bases and J by 11 bases, leaving 21 bases between them. The germline gives CDR1 MDHEN, CDR2 SYDVKM. The CDR3 covers 13 residues. The CDR3 region has the DNA TGTGCCAGCGAGGGTGGGGGCCACAATGAGCAGTACTTC. Amino acids: CASEGGGHNEQYF.

The genes are TRBV2 and TRBJ2-5; maybe TRBD1 (6 bases). The DNA end lines up better with TRBJ2-7; the J call may be wrong. This CDR3 comprises 13 residues. Germline lookup yields CDR1 SNHLY and CDR2 FYNNEI. This CDR3 reads CASTYDRQSEQYF. CDR3 bases: TGTGCCAGCACCTACGACAGGCAATCCGAGCAGTACTTC.

A word on this clonotype: This may arise from a read error, as a much more abundant clone is one base away. The V and J genes are TRBV20-1 and TRBJ2-5, with D possibly called TRBD1 or TRBD2 (6 bases each). V lost 7 bases and J lost 4, with 10 bases in between. This CDR3 region has 11 residues. Per the germline V gene, CDR1 is DFQATT and CDR2 is SNEGSKA (reference sequence). CDR3 loop: CSVRGGETQYF. CDR3 bases: TGCAGTGTCAGGGGAGGAGAGACCCAGTACTTC.